The 8 T cell receptor beta chains listed next were all sequenced from one sample in a study of breast tumors, draining lymph nodes, adjacent tissues. TCRdb fed the multiplex PCR reads into MiXCR, producing one record per CDR3 protein. The sample records about 200,000 distinct CDR3 sequences, around a third being singletons. Samples came from axillary lymph nodes draining the breast cancer. Sequencing used axillary lymph node tissue. The source of these receptors is a female donor with breast cancer. Some clones in this sample may be carry-over from other donors' samples.

This clonotype was counted many times. The chain employs TRBV20-1 and TRBJ2-3; 7 bases line up with TRBD2. V was pared by 3 bases and J by 0 bases, with 3 bases of the junction left unmatched. Germline V CDR1 and CDR2: DFQATT, SNEGSKA (reference sequence). This CDR3 has 14 amino acids. The CDR3 bases are TGCAGTGCTAGGCTAGCGGCTAGCACAGATACGCAGTATTTT. This codes for CSARLAASTDTQYF.

This clonotype occurred many times. V gene TRBV7-2 combines with J gene TRBJ2-5; 8 positions agree with TRBD1. The trim removed 3 bases at V and 3 bases at J, leaving 3 bases unmatched. This CDR3 is 14 amino acids long. Looked up from germline, CDR1 is SGHTA and CDR2 is FQGNSA. The CDR3 coding sequence is TGTGCCAGCAGCTTCCGGACAGGGAAAGAGACCCAGTACTTC. This translates into CASSFRTGKETQYF.

The J gene is TRBJ2-2, the V gene TRBV12-3 or TRBV12-4; TRBD1 matches at 8 bases. The CDR3 consists of 17 residues. V lost 2 bases to trimming and J lost 1 base; unmatched junction nucleotides: 6. The DNA of the CDR3 is TGTGCCAGCAGTTTACCTAGACAGGGGCTGAACACCGGGGAGCTGTTTTTT. Its translation: CASSLPRQGLNTGELFF.

V and J are TRBV15 and TRBJ2-2, with D possibly matching TRBD1 (5 bases). The germline V gene has CDR1 LNHNV and CDR2 YYDKDF (reference sequence). The length of the CDR3 is 22 residues. Trimming removed 0 bases from V and 0 bases from J, with 26 bases in between. The CDR3 here is CATSRDLRQGPQGCANTGELFF. The CDR3 nucleotides are TGTGCCACCAGCAGAGATTTGCGCCAGGGTCCCCAGGGCTGTGCGAACACCGGGGAGCTGTTTTTT.

The rearrangement links TRBV28 to TRBJ2-5, with D unresolved. Trimming left V 3 bases short and J 1 base short, with 3 bases between. The CDR3 consists of 12 residues. The germline V gene encodes CDR1 MDHEN and CDR2 SYDVKM. In DNA, the CDR3 is TGTGCCAGCAGTTTCCCCCAAGAGACCCAGTACTTC. Protein product: CASSFPQETQYF.

This clonotype appeared many times. The chain combines TRBV13 with TRBJ2-5; 7 positions agree with TRBD1. Germline V gives CDR1 PRHDT, CDR2 FYEKMQ (reference sequence). The V and J ends lost 4 bases and 5 bases, in that order; junction bases with no gene match: 7. The CDR3 covers 14 residues. The CDR3 sequence is CASSSEQGRETQYF. CDR3 sequence (DNA): TGTGCCAGCAGCTCCGAACAGGGGCGGGAGACCCAGTACTTC.

The sample holds many counts of this clonotype. This rearrangement joins TRBV6-5 to TRBJ2-2; D unresolved. The CDR3 sequence is 16 residues long. Trimming removed 4 bases at V and 5 bases at J, with 17 bases between. Germline CDR1 MNHEY, CDR2 SVGAGI. DNA of the CDR3: TGTGCCAGCAGTTCCCCGACACGGGTTGATACCGGGGAGCTGTTTTTT. It encodes CASSSPTRVDTGELFF.

A word on this clonotype: Lacking the conserved final phenylalanine or tryptophan, this CDR3 likely reflects a read error. J is TRBJ2-1 and V is TRBV12-5; D might be TRBD1 (5 bases). CDR1 and CDR2 (germline): LGHNT, FRNRAP. The V and J ends lost 1 base and 0 bases respectively, with 13 bases between them. This CDR3 is 17 amino acids long. The CDR3 DNA sequence: TGTGCTAGTGGTTTGGGGGGCTCCCTGAGCTCCTACAATGAGCAGTTCCTC. This gives the protein CASGLGGSLSSYNEQFL.